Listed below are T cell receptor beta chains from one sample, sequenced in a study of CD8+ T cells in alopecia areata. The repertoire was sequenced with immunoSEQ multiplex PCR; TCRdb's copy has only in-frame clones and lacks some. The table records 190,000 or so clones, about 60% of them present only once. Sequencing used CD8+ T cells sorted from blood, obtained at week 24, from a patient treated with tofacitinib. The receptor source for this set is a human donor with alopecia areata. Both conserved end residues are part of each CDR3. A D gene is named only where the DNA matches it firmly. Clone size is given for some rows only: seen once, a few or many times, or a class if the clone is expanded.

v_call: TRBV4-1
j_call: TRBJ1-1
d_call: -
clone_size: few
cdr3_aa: CASSPGTAEAFF
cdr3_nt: TGCGCCAGCAGCCCCGGGACGGCAGAAGCTTTCTTT

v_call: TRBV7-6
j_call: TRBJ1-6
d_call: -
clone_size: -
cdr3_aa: CASSPGVGSYNSPLHF
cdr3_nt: TGTGCCAGCAGCCCAGGGGTGGGATCCTATAATTCACCCCTCCACTTT

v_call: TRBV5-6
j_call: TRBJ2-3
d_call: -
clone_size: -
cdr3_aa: CASSNGADTQYF
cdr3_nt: TGTGCCAGCAGCAATGGAGCAGATACGCAGTATTTT

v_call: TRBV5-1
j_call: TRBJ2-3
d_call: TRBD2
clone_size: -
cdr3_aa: CASSLVGSGDSSTDTQYF
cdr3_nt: TGCGCCAGCAGCTTGGTTGGTAGCGGGGATTCTAGCACAGATACGCAGTATTTT

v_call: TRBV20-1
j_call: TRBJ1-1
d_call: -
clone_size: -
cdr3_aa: CSASRDGEAFF
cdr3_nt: TGCAGTGCTTCCCGGGACGGTGAAGCTTTCTTT

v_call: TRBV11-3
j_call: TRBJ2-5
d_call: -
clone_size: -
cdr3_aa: CASSLTRRWGETQYF
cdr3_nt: TGTGCCAGCAGCTTGACCCGTAGGTGGGGGGAGACCCAGTACTTC

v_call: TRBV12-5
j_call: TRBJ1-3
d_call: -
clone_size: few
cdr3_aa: CASGPIDTIYF
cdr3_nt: TGTGCTAGTGGTCCAATTGACACCATATATTTT

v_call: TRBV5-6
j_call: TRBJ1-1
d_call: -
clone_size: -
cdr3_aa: CASSFPERGGNTEAFF
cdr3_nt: TGTGCCAGCAGCTTCCCAGAGCGGGGCGGGAACACTGAAGCTTTCTTT

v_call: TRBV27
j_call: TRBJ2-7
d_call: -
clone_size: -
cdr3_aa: CASSLHPTYEQYF
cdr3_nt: TGTGCCAGCAGTTTGCATCCGACCTACGAGCAGTACTTC

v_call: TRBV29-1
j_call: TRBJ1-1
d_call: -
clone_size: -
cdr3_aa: CSVAEGNTEAFF
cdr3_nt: TGCAGCGTTGCGGAGGGGAACACTGAAGCTTTCTTT

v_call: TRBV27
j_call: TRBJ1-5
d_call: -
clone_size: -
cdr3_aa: CASSLQGWSNQPQHF
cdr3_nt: TGTGCCAGCAGTTTGCAGGGTTGGAGCAATCAGCCCCAGCATTTT

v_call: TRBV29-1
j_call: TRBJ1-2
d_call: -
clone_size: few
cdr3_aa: CSVKDTFNYGYTF
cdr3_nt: TGCAGCGTAAAAGACACCTTCAACTATGGCTACACCTTC

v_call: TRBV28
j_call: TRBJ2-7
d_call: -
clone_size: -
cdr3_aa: CASSFQTKNPDPKDVSSYEQYF
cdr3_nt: TGTGCCAGCAGTTTTCAGACGAAAAACCCAGACCCCAAAGACGTAAGCTCCTACGAGCAGTACTTC

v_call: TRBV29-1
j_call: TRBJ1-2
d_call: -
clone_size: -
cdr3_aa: CSVPRPRNYGYTF
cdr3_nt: TGCAGCGTCCCGCGTCCCCGAAACTATGGCTACACCTTC

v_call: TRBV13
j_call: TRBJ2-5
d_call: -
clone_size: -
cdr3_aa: CASSRGYRTEQETQYF
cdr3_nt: TGTGCCAGCAGCAGAGGGTATCGTACCGAGCAAGAGACCCAGTACTTC

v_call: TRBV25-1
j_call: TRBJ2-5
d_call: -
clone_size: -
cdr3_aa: CASSERLLQGGETQYF
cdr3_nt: TGTGCCAGCAGTGAACGCTTACTTCAGGGGGGAGAGACCCAGTACTTC

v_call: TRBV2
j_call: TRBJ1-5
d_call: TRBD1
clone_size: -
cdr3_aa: CASSDLFAGQGAGNQPQHF
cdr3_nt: TGTGCCAGCAGTGATTTATTCGCGGGACAGGGGGCCGGCAATCAGCCCCAGCATTTT

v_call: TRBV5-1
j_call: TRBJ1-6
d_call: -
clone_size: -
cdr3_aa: CASSLAVGGSNSPLHF
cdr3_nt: TGCGCCAGCAGCTTGGCCGTCGGGGGTTCAAATTCACCCCTCCACTTT

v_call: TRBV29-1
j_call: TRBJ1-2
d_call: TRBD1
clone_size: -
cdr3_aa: CSVEHRGNWGYTF
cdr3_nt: TGCAGCGTTGAGCACAGGGGGAATTGGGGCTACACCTTC

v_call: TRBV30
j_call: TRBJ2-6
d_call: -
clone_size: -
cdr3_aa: CAWSLSGANVLTF
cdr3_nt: TGTGCCTGGAGTTTGTCTGGGGCCAACGTCCTGACTTTC

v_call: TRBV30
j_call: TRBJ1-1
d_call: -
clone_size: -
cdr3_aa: CAGWGPRATEAFF
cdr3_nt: TGTGCCGGATGGGGACCGCGTGCCACTGAAGCTTTCTTT

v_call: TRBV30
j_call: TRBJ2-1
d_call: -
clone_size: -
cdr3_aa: CAWNEGLPNEQFF
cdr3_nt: TGTGCCTGGAACGAGGGACTGCCGAATGAGCAGTTCTTC

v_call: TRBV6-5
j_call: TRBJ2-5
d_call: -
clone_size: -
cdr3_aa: CASSTGSGKTQYF
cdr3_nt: TGTGCCAGCAGCACAGGGAGCGGCAAGACCCAGTACTTC

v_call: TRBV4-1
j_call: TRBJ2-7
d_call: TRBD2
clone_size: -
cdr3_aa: CASSQGASGYEQYF
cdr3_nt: TGCGCCAGCAGCCAAGGGGCTAGCGGCTACGAGCAGTACTTC

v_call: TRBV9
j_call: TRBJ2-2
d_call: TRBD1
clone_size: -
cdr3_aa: CASSGTGTGATGELFF
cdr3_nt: TGTGCCAGCAGCGGCACCGGGACAGGAGCTACCGGGGAGCTGTTTTTT

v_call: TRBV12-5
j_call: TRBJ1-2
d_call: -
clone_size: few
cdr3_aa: CASGPDTSNYGYTF
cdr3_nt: TGTGCTAGTGGTCCGGACACTTCTAACTATGGCTACACCTTC

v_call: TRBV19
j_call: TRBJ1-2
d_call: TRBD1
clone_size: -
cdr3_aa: CASRTGGNYGYTF
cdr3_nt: TGTGCCAGTCGGACAGGGGGCAACTATGGCTACACCTTC

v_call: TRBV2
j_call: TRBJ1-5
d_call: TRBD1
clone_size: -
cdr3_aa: CASSELGGQLSNQPQHF
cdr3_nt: TGTGCCAGCAGTGAATTGGGGGGACAGCTTAGCAATCAGCCCCAGCATTTT

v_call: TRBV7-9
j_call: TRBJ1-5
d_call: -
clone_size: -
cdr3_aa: CASSQGGYQPQHF
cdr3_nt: TGTGCCAGCAGCCAAGGAGGGTATCAGCCCCAGCATTTT

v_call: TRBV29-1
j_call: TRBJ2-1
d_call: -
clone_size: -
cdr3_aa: CSVVQGDGEQFF
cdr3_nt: TGCAGCGTTGTACAGGGAGATGGTGAGCAGTTCTTC

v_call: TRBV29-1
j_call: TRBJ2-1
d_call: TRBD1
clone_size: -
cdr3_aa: CSVFLGDRSLNEQFF
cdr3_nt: TGCAGCGTTTTTCTTGGGGACAGATCCCTCAATGAGCAGTTCTTC

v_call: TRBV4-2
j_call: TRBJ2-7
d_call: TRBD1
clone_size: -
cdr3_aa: CASSQYTGTGADEQYF
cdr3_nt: TGTGCCAGCAGCCAATACACCGGGACAGGGGCTGACGAGCAGTACTTC

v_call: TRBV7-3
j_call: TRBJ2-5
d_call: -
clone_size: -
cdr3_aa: CASSLGLRRLETQYF
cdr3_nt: TGTGCCAGCAGCTTAGGGTTACGGAGGTTGGAGACCCAGTACTTC

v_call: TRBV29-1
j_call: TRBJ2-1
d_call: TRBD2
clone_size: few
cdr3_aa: CSVEDLQRGAQGEQFF
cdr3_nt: TGCAGCGTTGAAGATTTACAGCGGGGGGCACAGGGAGAGCAGTTCTTC